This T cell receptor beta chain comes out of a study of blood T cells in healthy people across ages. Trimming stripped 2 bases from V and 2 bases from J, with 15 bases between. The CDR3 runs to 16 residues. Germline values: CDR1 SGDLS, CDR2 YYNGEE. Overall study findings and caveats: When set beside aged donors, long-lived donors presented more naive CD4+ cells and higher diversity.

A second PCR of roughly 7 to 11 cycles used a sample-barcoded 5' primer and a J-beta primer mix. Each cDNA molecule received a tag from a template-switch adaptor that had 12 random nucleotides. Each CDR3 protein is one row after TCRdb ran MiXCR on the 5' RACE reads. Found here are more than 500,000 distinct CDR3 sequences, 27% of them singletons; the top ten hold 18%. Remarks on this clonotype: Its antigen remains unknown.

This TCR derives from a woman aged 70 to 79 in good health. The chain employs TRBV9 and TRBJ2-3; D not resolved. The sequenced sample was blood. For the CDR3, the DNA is TGTGCCAGCAGCGTCGCCCTTACCGGTTTCACAGATACGCAGTATTTT. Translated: CASSVALTGFTDTQYF.